This TCR beta chain was recorded in a study of OX40 agonist ivuxolimab in advanced cancers. As for the study in general: Males comprised roughly four fifths of the group, whose mean age was 60 years (range roughly 20 to 85). Two patients with cutaneous melanoma and one with hepatocellular carcinoma, three in total, showed partial responses.

On this clone: Antigen: not known.

Notes on the study in general: Antigen targets of the expanded peripheral T cells went undetermined. The CD4+ and CD8+ T cells in the blood had expanded clonally by week 6 at 0.1 to 3.0 mg/kg.

The CDR3 totals 15 residues. V gave up 3 bases and J gave up 4 bases; unmatched junction bases: 4. Germline assignment: CDR1 MNHNS and CDR2 SASEGT. TCRdb's table, derived via immunoSEQ multiplex PCR, lists solely in-frame clones and lacks some. The data show approximately 45,000 clones, more than 70% seen once. The receptor was isolated from an adult with an advanced solid tumor such as melanoma, head and neck, liver or kidney cancer. The rearrangement uses TRBV6-1 and TRBJ2-1, with TRBD2 matching over 9 bases. This material consisted of CD4+ or CD8+ T cells sorted from blood, taken in a trial of the OX40 agonist ivuxolimab. The CDR3 reads CASSDPGLAYNEQFF. DNA for the CDR3: TGTGCCAGCAGTGACCCGGGACTAGCTTACAATGAGCAGTTCTTC.